This T cell receptor (beta chain) was sequenced in a study of Tregs in tolerant kidney transplant recipients. Study information: Mixed chimerism was transient after nonmyeloablative marrow transplants from related graft donors. Study-wide results and caveats: Findings come from small patient numbers and require larger validation.

TCRdb's table, derived via immunoSEQ multiplex PCR, lists solely in-frame clones and lacks some. This sample contains fewer than 40,000 clones. As concerns this clone: Its matching antigen is unknown. The CDR3 end falls 3 residues outside the read, so it is completed with the germline J gene.

V lost 3 bases, J lost 6 bases, and 14 bases lay in between. This CDR3 contains 14 residues. Looked up from germline, CDR1 is LNHDA and CDR2 is SQIVND (reference sequence). This TCR was sampled from a human donor who received a combined kidney and bone marrow transplant. The source was CD8+ T cells from blood, collected before the transplant. This chain uses TRBV19 with TRBJ1-1, with a possible D match to TRBD1 (6 bases). CDR3 DNA (partial): TGTGCCAGTAGTATCCGGGGGGCGCTGGCTGAA. This codes for CASSIRGALAE. The CDR3 in its entirety is CASSIRGALAEAFF.